The 10 T cell receptor beta chains below all came from one sample that was sequenced in a study of T cell clones after liver transplantation. Using immunoSEQ multiplex PCR, the repertoire was profiled, and TCRdb retains in-frame clones only, with some absent. The sample includes over 90,000 clones, roughly 80% of them seen just once. Source: CD4+ T cells from blood, taken approximately 43 months after liver transplant. The receptors shown here come from a human patient who received a liver transplant. Some of the T cells might come from the graft donor.

This rearrangement joins TRBV5-1 to TRBJ2-1; D might be TRBD2 (5 bases). Germline V gene sequence: CDR1 SGHRS, CDR2 YFSETQ. Trimming shortened V by 0 bases and J by 0 bases, and 10 bases separated the two germline ends. This CDR3 has 16 residues. As DNA, the CDR3 is TGCGCCAGCAGCTTGGACCGTGGGAGCTCCTACAATGAGCAGTTCTTC. As protein: CASSLDRGSSYNEQFF.

The chain carries TRBV27 and TRBJ2-3, with D maybe TRBD2 (5 bases). The germline CDR1 and CDR2 sequences are MNHEY and SMNVEV (reference sequence). Trimming took 9 bases from V and 1 from J, leaving 11 bases between them. The CDR3 has 13 residues. CDR3 bases: TGTGCCAGTTGGGAGTTAGGCACAGATACGCAGTATTTT. Protein sequence: CASWELGTDTQYF.

The J gene is TRBJ1-5, the V gene TRBV19; perhaps TRBD1 as D (6 bases). Trimming removed 6 bases from V and 1 base from J, with 13 bases in between. The length of the CDR3 is 15 residues. Germline V gene data show CDR1 as LNHDA and CDR2 as SQIVND (reference sequence). The CDR3 region has the DNA TGTGCCAGTAGGACACAGGGTCGAAGCAATCAGCCCCAGCATTTT. It encodes CASRTQGRSNQPQHF.

The J gene is TRBJ2-3, the V gene TRBV11-2; 13 bases line up with TRBD2. The germline V gene encodes CDR1 SGHAT and CDR2 FQNNGV. This CDR3 region has 16 residues. The V and J ends lost 1 base and 4 bases, in that order; junction bases with no gene match: 2. Here the CDR3 DNA reads TGTGCCAGCAGCTTAGGCGGGACTAGCGGGGCAGATACGCAGTATTTT. This encodes CASSLGGTSGADTQYF.

J is TRBJ2-3 and V is TRBV27; 8 bases line up with TRBD2. The CDR3 covers 16 residues. Trimming took 4 bases from V and 6 from J; bases not matched to a gene: 12. Germline CDR1 and CDR2: MNHEY and SMNVEV (reference sequence). The CDR3 here is CASSSLASGSLDTQYF. CDR3 sequence (DNA): TGTGCCAGCAGTTCCCTCGCCAGCGGGAGTTTGGATACGCAGTATTTT.

A few counts support this clone. The CDR3 DNA is TGTGCCAGCAGCCTCCGTGACGGTGGCTACACCTTC. Protein product: CASSLRDGGYTF. This chain joins TRBV2 and TRBJ1-2; D is unresolved. The CDR3 has 12 residues. CDR1 and CDR2 from the germline V gene are SNHLY and FYNNEI. Trimming left V 6 bases short and J 7 bases short, with 12 bases between.

The V call is TRBV5-1, the J call TRBJ1-2; no clear D. Germline V gene data show CDR1 as SGHRS and CDR2 as YFSETQ. The CDR3 is made up of 13 amino acids. Trimming cost V 0 bases and J 9 bases, with 12 bases left between them. CDR3 nucleotides: TGCGCCAGCAGCTTGGCGTCCGAGCAAAGCTACACCTTC. As protein: CASSLASEQSYTF.

This clone was recorded only once. The rearrangement joins TRBV5-1 to TRBJ2-5, with no clear D. V dropped 0 bases and J dropped 2 bases, with 5 bases sitting between them. The CDR3 runs 13 residues. Germline V lookup: CDR1 SGHRS, CDR2 YFSETQ. In nucleotides, the CDR3 is TGCGCCAGCAGCTTGGGGTCTCAAGAGACCCAGTACTTC. This translates into CASSLGSQETQYF.

This clone appeared once. V is TRBV27 and J is TRBJ2-2; TRBD1 matches 9 bases. V lost 5 bases and J lost 3; bases outside the gene matches: 7. The CDR3 length is 16 residues. CDR1 is MNHEY and CDR2 is SMNVEV in the germline V gene (reference sequence). The CDR3 DNA reads TGTGCCAGCAGTGCCACAGGGGGCGCGGACACCGGGGAGCTGTTTTTT. It is translated as CASSATGGADTGELFF.

This clone has a single count. The rearrangement uses TRBV4-3 and TRBJ1-3; 8 bases map to TRBD1. This CDR3 has 15 residues. The trim removed 3 bases at V and 4 bases at J, leaving 5 bases unmatched. Per the germline V gene, CDR1 is LGHNA and CDR2 is YSLEER. CDR3 nucleotide sequence: TGCGCCAGCAGCCATCAGGGGGCTGCGGGAAACACCATATATTTT. Amino acid sequence: CASSHQGAAGNTIYF.